This T cell receptor beta chain was captured by sequencing in a study of T cells in Graves' hyperthyroidism and ophthalmopathy. The V and J ends lost 0 bases and 0 bases respectively, with 6 bases between them. The V gene's germline CDR1 is MNHEY and CDR2 SMNVEV (reference sequence). The CDR3 is 15 amino acids. TCR beta CDR3 region amplification was performed from RNA transcripts. The HTBI primer set served for first-round RT-PCR of the TCR CDR3. One entry per CDR3 protein, called by TCRdb with MiXCR from the multiplex PCR reads. The sample records almost 350,000 distinct CDR3 sequences, 15% to 20% being singletons. Ten or more counts support this clonotype.

The sample comprised blood. V and J are TRBV27 and TRBJ2-4; D is unresolved. The sequence was collected from a woman aged 40 to 50 with Graves' ophthalmopathy. CDR3 sequence: CASSLSWGAKNIQYF. The CDR3 DNA follows: TGTGCCAGCAGTTTATCTTGGGGAGCCAAAAACATTCAGTACTTC.